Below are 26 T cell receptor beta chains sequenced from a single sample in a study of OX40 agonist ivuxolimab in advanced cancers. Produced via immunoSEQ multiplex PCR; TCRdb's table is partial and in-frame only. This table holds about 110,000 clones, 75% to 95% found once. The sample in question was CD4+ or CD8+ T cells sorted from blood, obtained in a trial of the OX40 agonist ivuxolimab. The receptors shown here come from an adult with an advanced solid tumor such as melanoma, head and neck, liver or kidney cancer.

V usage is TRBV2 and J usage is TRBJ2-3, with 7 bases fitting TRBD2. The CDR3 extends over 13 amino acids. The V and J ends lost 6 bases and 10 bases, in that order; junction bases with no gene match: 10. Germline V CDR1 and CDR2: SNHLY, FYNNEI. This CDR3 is CASRDRDYRAQYF. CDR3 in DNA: TGTGCCAGCAGGGACCGGGACTATCGCGCGCAGTATTTT.

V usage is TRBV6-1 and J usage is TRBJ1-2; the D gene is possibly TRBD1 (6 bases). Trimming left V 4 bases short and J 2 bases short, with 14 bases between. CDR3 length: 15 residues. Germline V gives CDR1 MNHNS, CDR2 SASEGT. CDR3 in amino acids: CASSVRGGGNYGYTF. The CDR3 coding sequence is TGTGCCAGCAGTGTCCGAGGAGGGGGAAACTATGGCTACACCTTC.

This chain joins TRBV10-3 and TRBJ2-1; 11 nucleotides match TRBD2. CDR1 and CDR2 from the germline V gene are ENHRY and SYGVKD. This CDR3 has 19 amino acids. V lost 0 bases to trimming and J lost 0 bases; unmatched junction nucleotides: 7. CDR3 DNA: TGTGCCATCAGTGAGTCTTTAGGACTAGCGGGTAGCTCCTACAATGAGCAGTTCTTC. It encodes CAISESLGLAGSSYNEQFF.

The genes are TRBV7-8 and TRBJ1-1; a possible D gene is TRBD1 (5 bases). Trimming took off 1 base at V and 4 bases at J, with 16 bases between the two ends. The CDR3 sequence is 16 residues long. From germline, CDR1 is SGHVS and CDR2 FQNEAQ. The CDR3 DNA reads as TGTGCCAGCAGCTTAGGCCCCGGGCAGGGACCCACTGAAGCTTTCTTT. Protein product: CASSLGPGQGPTEAFF.

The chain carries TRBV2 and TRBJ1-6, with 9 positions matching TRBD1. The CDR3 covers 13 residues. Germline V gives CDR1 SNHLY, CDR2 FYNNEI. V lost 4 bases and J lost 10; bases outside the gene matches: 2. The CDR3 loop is CASSGQGESPLHF. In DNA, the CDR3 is TGTGCCAGCAGTGGACAGGGGGAATCACCCCTCCACTTT.

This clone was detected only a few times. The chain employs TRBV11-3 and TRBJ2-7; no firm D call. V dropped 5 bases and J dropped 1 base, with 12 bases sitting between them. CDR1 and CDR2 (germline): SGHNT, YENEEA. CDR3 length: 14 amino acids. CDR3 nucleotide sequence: TGTGCCAGCAGCCGAGGACCGAATTCCTACGAGCAGTACTTC. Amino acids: CASSRGPNSYEQYF.

CDR3 protein: CASSNGGIGGDEQFF. CDR3 DNA sequence: TGTGCCAGTAGTAATGGGGGAATAGGGGGCGATGAGCAGTTCTTC. The chain combines TRBV19 with TRBJ2-1; 7 bases fit TRBD1. CDR3 length equals 15 residues. Germline CDR1 and CDR2: LNHDA and SQIVND (reference sequence). V trimming: 4 bases; J trimming: 8 bases; junction bases outside the gene matches: 11.

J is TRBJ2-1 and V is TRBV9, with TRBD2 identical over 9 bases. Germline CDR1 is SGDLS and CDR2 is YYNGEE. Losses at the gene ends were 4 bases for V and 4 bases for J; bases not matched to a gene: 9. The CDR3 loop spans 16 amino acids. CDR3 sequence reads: CASSTFSGSIYNEQFF. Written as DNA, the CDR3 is TGTGCCAGCAGCACCTTTAGCGGGAGCATTTACAATGAGCAGTTCTTC.

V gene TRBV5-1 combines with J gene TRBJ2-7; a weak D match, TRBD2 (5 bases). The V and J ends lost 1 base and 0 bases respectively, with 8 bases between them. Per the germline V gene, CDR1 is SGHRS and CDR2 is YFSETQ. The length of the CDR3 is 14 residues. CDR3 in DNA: TGCGCCAGCAGCTTGAGCACTAGCTCCTACGAGCAGTACTTC. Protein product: CASSLSTSSYEQYF.

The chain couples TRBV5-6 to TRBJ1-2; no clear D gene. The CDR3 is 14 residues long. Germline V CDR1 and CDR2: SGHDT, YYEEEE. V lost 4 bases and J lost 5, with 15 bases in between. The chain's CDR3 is CASSTRPGWYGYTF. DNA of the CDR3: TGTGCCAGCAGCACACGGCCTGGTTGGTATGGCTACACCTTC.

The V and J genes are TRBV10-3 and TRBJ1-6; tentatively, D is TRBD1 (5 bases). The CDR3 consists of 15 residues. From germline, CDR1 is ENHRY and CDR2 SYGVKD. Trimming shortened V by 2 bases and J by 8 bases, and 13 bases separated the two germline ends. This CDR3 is CAISEGGGDYSPLHF. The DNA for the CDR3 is TGTGCCATCAGTGAGGGCGGAGGGGACTATTCACCCCTCCACTTT.

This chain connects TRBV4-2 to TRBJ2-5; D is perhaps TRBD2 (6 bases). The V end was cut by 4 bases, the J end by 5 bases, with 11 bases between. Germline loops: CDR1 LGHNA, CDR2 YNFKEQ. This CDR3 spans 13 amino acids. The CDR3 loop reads CASSPRLVETQYF. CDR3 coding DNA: TGTGCCAGCAGCCCACGACTAGTCGAGACCCAGTACTTC.

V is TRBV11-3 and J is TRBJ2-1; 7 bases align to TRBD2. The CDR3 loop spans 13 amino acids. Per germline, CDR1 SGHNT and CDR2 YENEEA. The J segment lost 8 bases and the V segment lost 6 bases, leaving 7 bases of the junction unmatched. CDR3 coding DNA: TGTGCCAGCAGTCGCGGGAGTATGTATGAGCAGTTCTTC. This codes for CASSRGSMYEQFF.

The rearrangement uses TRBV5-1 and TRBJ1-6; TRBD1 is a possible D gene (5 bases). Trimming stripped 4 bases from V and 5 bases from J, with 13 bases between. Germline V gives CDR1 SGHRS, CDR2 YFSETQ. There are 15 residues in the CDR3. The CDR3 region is CASSGGGRHNSPLHF. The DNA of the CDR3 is TGCGCCAGCAGCGGCGGGGGGAGACATAATTCACCCCTCCACTTT.

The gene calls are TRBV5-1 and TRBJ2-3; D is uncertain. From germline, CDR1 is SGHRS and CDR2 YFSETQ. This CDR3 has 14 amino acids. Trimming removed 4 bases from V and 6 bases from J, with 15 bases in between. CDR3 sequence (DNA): TGCGCCAGCAGCCTCGAACCCCGCCCCGATACGCAGTATTTT. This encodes CASSLEPRPDTQYF.

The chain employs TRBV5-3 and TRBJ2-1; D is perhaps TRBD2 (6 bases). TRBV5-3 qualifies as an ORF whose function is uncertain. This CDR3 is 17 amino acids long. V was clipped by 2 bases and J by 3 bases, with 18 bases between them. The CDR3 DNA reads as TGTGCCAGAAGCTTCCAACGAGAGACTAGTTTCTACAATGAGCAGTTCTTC. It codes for CARSFQRETSFYNEQFF.

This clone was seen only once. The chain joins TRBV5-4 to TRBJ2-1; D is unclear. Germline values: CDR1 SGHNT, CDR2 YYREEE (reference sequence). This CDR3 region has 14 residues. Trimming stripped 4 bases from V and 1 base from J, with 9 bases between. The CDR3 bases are TGTGCCAGCAGCGTTAGGGCTTCCTACAATGAGCAGTTCTTC. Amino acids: CASSVRASYNEQFF.

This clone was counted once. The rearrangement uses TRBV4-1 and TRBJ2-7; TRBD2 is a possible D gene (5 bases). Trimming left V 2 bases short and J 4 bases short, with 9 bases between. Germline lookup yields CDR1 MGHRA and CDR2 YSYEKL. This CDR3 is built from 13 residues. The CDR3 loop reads CASSQPGSYEQYF. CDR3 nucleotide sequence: TGCGCCAGCAGCCAACCGGGATCGTACGAGCAGTACTTC.

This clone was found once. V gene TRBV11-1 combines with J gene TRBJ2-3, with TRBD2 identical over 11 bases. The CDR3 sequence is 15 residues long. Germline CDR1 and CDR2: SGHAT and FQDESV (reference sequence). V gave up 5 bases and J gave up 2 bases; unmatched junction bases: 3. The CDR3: CASSLLAGDTDTQYF. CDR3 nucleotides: TGTGCCAGCAGCCTACTAGCGGGAGACACAGATACGCAGTATTTT.

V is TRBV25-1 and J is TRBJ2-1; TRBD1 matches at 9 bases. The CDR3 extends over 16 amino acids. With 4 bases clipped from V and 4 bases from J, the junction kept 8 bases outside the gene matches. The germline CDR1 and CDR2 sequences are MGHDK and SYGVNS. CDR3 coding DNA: TGTGCCAGCAGTGCTACCAGGACAGGGGCATACAATGAGCAGTTCTTC. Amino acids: CASSATRTGAYNEQFF.

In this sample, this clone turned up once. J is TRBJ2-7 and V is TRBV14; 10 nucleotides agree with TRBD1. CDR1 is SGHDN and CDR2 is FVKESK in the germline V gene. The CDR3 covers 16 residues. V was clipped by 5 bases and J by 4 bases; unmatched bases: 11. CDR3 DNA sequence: TGTGCCAGCAGCGACAATAATGACAGGGGGCTATACGAGCAGTACTTC. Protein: CASSDNNDRGLYEQYF.

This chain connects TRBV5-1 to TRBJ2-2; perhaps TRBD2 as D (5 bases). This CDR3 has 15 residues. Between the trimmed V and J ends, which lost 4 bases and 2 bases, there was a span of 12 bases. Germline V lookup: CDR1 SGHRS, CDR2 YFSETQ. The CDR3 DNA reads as TGCGCCAGCAGCGGTGGGAGACAAAACACCGGGGAGCTGTTTTTT. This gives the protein CASSGGRQNTGELFF.

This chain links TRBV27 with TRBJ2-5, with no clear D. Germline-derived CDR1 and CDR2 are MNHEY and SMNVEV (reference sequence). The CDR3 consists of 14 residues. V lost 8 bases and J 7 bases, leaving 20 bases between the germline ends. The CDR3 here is CASRYSHQVGTQYF. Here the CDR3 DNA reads TGTGCCAGCCGCTACAGCCATCAGGTGGGGACCCAGTACTTC.

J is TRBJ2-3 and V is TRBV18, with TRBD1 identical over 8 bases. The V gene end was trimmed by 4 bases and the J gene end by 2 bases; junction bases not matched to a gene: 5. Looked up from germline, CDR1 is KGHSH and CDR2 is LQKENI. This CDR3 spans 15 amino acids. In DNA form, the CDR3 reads TGTGCCAGCTCACAGGGACAGGAAAACACAGATACGCAGTATTTT. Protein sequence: CASSQGQENTDTQYF.

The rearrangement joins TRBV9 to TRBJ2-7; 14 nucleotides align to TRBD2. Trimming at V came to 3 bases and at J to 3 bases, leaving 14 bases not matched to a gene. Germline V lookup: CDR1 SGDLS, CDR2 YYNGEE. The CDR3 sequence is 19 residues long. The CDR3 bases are TGTGCCAGCAGCGCCTCGCCCGGGACTAGCGGGAGAATAAGCTACGAGCAGTACTTC. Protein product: CASSASPGTSGRISYEQYF. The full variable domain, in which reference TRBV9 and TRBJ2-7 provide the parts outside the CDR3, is DSGVTQTPKHLITATGQRVTLRCSPRSGDLSVYWYQQSLDQGLQFLIQYYNGEERAKGNILERFSAQQFPDLHSELNLSSLELGDSALYFCASSASPGTSGRISYEQYFGPGTRLTVT.

CDR3 DNA: TGTGCCAGCAGCCGAACTAGCGGGGGGGACCAAGAGACCCAGTACTTC. Translating it yields CASSRTSGGDQETQYF. The rearrangement links TRBV4-2 to TRBJ2-5; 13 bases are shared with TRBD2. CDR1 is LGHNA and CDR2 is YNFKEQ in the germline V gene. The V segment lost 4 bases and the J segment 0 bases; nucleotides outside the gene matches: 2. The CDR3 covers 16 residues.